Shown below are 3 T cell receptor beta chains from a single sample sequenced in a study of T cell repertoires in cytomegalovirus infection. These receptors' targets are unknown. TCRdb re-derived calls from the reads in MiXCR, one entry per CDR3 protein. The profile shows tens of thousands of distinct CDR3 sequences, approximately 46% of them singletons. Sequencing used CD8+ T cells from cultured PBMCs, obtained from culture after CMV antigen stimulation. The receptors originated from a human donor in good health (CMV status not recorded). Some clones in this sample may be carry-over from other donors' samples.

The chain employs TRBV6-1 and TRBJ1-5; D might be TRBD1 (5 bases). Trimming shortened V by 2 bases and J by 4 bases, and 18 bases separated the two germline ends. The CDR3 is 17 residues long. CDR1 is MNHNS, CDR2 SASEGT, per germline. The CDR3 reads CASSEWGLGRRNQPQHF. DNA of the CDR3: TGTGCCAGCAGTGAATGGGGCTTGGGGCGCCGGAATCAGCCCCAGCATTTT.

This chain links TRBV7-2 with TRBJ2-1, with D possibly called TRBD1 or TRBD2 (5 bases each). The CDR3 is made up of 16 amino acids. The germline V gene encodes CDR1 SGHTA and CDR2 FQGNSA. The V and J ends lost 5 bases and 0 bases respectively, with 14 bases between them. The CDR3 is CASSHRGGSSYNEQFF. CDR3 bases: TGTGCCAGCAGCCATCGGGGCGGTAGCTCCTACAATGAGCAGTTCTTC.

This chain connects TRBV2 to TRBJ2-3, with 16 bases lining up with TRBD2. Germline CDR1 and CDR2: SNHLY and FYNNEI. The CDR3 consists of 19 residues. V shed 5 bases and J 2 bases; nucleotides not matched to a gene: 10. As DNA, the CDR3 is TGTGCCAGCAGTTCCGGGACTAGCGGGGGGGAATACCCCACAGATACGCAGTATTTT. Translation: CASSSGTSGGEYPTDTQYF.